The T cell receptor (beta chain) described here comes from a study of blood T cell repertoires in COVID-19. About the study: In each case, the material was cDNA or gDNA derived from T cells, B-cell-depleted T cells, or PBMCs.

In germline, CDR1 is MDHEN, CDR2 SYDVKM. This CDR3 has 11 residues. The V end lost 2 bases, the J end lost 9 bases, and 4 bases lay between the germline ends. The data were produced by immunoSEQ multiplex PCR, yet TCRdb's version contains in-frame clones alone and is incomplete. The table shows 50,000 or so clones, with 85% to 90% occurring only once. This TCR came from a man aged 60 to 75 with active COVID-19. The chain combines TRBV28 with TRBJ1-4; no firm D call. Material for sequencing was peripheral blood. CDR3 sequence reads: CASSLSKKLFF. The DNA for the CDR3 is TGTGCCAGCAGTTTAAGCAAAAAACTGTTTTTT.